The sequence of this T cell receptor beta chain was determined in a study of graft-versus-host responses after intestinal transplantation. Study outcomes and limitations: Peak GvH clone levels in circulation were associated with early post-transplant HvG declines. Recipient-marrow GvH clones were detected, some having first appeared in ileum or blood.

The CDR3 loop spans 15 amino acids. Germline V gene sequence: CDR1 SNHLY, CDR2 FYNNEI. V shed 8 bases and J shed 0 bases, with 14 bases lying between them. Sequencing was performed with immunoSEQ multiplex PCR; in TCRdb, only in-frame clones are kept and a portion is missing. The data hold some 10,000 clones, with about 92% observed a single time. Concerning this clone: Its antigen remains unknown.

The rearrangement links TRBV2 to TRBJ1-3; D ambiguous. The starting material was PBMCs, obtained almost 70 days after transplant. The receptor's source is a human patient who received an intestinal transplant, so some T cells may come from the graft donor. In DNA form, the CDR3 reads TGTGCCAGCCATGAGGCGCCTCTCTCTGGAAACACCATATATTTT. This encodes CASHEAPLSGNTIYF.